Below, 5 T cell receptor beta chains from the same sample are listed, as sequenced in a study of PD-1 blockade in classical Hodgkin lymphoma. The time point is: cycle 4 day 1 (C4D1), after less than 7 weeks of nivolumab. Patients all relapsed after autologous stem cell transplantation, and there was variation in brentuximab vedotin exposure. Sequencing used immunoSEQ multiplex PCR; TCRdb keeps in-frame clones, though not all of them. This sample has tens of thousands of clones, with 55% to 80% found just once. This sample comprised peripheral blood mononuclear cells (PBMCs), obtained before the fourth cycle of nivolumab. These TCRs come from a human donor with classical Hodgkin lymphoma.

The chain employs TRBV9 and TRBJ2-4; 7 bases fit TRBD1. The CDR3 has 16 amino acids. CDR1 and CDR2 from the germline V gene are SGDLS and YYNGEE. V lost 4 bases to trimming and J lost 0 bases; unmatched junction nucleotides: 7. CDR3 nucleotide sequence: TGTGCCAGCAGCTTCACAGCAGGGGGAGCCAAAAACATTCAGTACTTC. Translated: CASSFTAGGAKNIQYF.

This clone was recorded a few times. In DNA, the CDR3 is TGTGCCAGCAGTTTCCCGGGGGTCGGAGGGACCCAGTACTTC. Protein product: CASSFPGVGGTQYF. The chain uses TRBV27 and TRBJ2-5, with D possibly being TRBD2 (6 bases). V was pared by 3 bases and J by 7 bases, with 15 bases between. The germline gives CDR1 MNHEY, CDR2 SMNVEV (reference sequence). The CDR3 loop spans 14 amino acids.

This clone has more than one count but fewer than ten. The chain's CDR3 is CASSLVATQGLSGPPLHF. The CDR3 bases are TGTGCCAGCAGCTTAGTCGCCACACAGGGGCTTTCTGGTCCACCCCTCCACTTT. This chain uses TRBV7-6 with TRBJ1-6; 7 bases fit TRBD1. V lost 1 base to trimming and J lost 11 bases; unmatched junction nucleotides: 17. CDR3 length: 18 amino acids. Germline CDR1 is SGHVS and CDR2 is FNYEAQ.

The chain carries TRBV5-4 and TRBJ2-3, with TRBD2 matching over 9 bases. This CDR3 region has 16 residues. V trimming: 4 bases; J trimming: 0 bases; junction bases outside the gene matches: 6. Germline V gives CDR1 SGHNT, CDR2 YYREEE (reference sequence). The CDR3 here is CASSPGTSLSTDTQYF. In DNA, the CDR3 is TGTGCCAGCAGCCCCGGGACTAGCCTTAGCACAGATACGCAGTATTTT.

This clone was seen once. CDR3 coding DNA: TGTGCCAGCTCACCTGACAGTTTTACTGAAGCTTTCTTT. Its translation is CASSPDSFTEAFF. V usage is TRBV18 and J usage is TRBJ1-1; a possible D gene is TRBD1 (5 bases). This CDR3 region has 13 residues. Trimming stripped 3 bases from V and 5 bases from J, with 10 bases between. Germline loops: CDR1 KGHSH, CDR2 LQKENI.